This entry lists 14 T cell receptor beta chains sequenced from one sample in a study of blood T cell repertoires in COVID-19. Produced via immunoSEQ multiplex PCR; TCRdb's table is partial and in-frame only. The data hold approximately 300,000 clones, with more than 90% observed a single time. Sequenced material: PBMCs or T cells enriched from blood (not recorded which). All receptors come from a woman aged 30 to 39 who had been exposed to COVID-19.

The CDR3 coding sequence is TGTGCCATCAGTCCTAGGATGGACAGGGAGGAAGGCTACACCTTC. Translated, it gives CAISPRMDREEGYTF. The chain couples TRBV10-3 to TRBJ1-2, with 8 bases fitting TRBD1. CDR1 and CDR2 from the germline V gene are ENHRY and SYGVKD. Unmatched junction bases numbered 13, after V lost 5 bases and J lost 8 bases. This CDR3 comprises 15 residues.

The chain combines TRBV13 with TRBJ2-7, with TRBD1 identical over 9 bases. CDR1 and CDR2 (germline): PRHDT, FYEKMQ (reference sequence). This CDR3 has 16 amino acids. The V gene end was trimmed by 1 base and the J gene end by 0 bases; junction bases not matched to a gene: 4. DNA of the CDR3: TGTGCCAGCAGCTTAGCCGGGACAGGGTCCTCCTACGAGCAGTACTTC. Translation: CASSLAGTGSSYEQYF.

The chain's CDR3 is CASRPGQGNEKLFF. The CDR3 nucleotides read TGCGCCAGCAGGCCGGGACAGGGGAATGAAAAACTGTTTTTT. The chain joins TRBV10-1 to TRBJ1-4; 10 nucleotides agree with TRBD1. The CDR3 extends over 14 amino acids. The J segment lost 5 bases and the V segment lost 6 bases, leaving 3 bases of the junction unmatched. From germline, CDR1 is WNHNN and CDR2 SYGVQD (reference sequence).

The CDR3 is CASSRTWTGGYYEQYF. CDR3 coding DNA: TGTGCCAGTAGTCGAACCTGGACAGGGGGATACTACGAGCAGTACTTC. V is TRBV19 and J is TRBJ2-7, with 10 bases identical to TRBD1. Germline values: CDR1 LNHDA, CDR2 SQIVND (reference sequence). The V gene end was trimmed by 5 bases and the J gene end by 3 bases; junction bases not matched to a gene: 10. This CDR3 is 16 amino acids long. The entire variable domain, with the rest obtained from reference TRBV19 and TRBJ2-7, is as follows: DGGITQSPKYLFRKEGQNVTLSCEQNLNHDAMYWYRQDPGQGLRLIYYSQIVNDFQKGDIAEGYSVSREKKESFPLTVTSAQKNPTAFYLCASSRTWTGGYYEQYFGPGTRLTVT.

This chain joins TRBV7-9 and TRBJ1-6; D remains ambiguous. The ends were cut back, 5 bases at V and 15 bases at J, with 5 bases in the middle. The CDR3 is made up of 9 amino acids. Per the germline V gene, CDR1 is SEHNR and CDR2 is FQNEAQ (reference sequence). CDR3 loop: CASSPYLHF. The CDR3 nucleotides are TGTGCCAGCAGCCCCTACCTCCACTTT.

The rearrangement uses TRBV19 and TRBJ2-5; 7 bases align to TRBD1. The CDR3 is 15 residues long. Germline V gene lookup returns CDR1 LNHDA and CDR2 SQIVND (reference sequence). V gave up 3 bases and J gave up 1 base; unmatched junction bases: 5. The CDR3 spells CASSISGTAQETQYF. The CDR3 DNA follows: TGTGCCAGTAGTATCTCCGGGACAGCCCAAGAGACCCAGTACTTC. The full variable domain, rest sourced from reference TRBV19 and TRBJ2-5, is DGGITQSPKYLFRKEGQNVTLSCEQNLNHDAMYWYRQDPGQGLRLIYYSQIVNDFQKGDIAEGYSVSREKKESFPLTVTSAQKNPTAFYLCASSISGTAQETQYFGPGTRLLVL.

This CDR3 reads CSASTGPYEQYF. CDR3 nucleotide sequence: TGCAGCGCGAGTACAGGACCCTACGAGCAGTACTTC. The V gene is TRBV20-1, the J gene TRBJ2-7; D may be TRBD1 (5 bases). Germline V lookup: CDR1 DFQATT, CDR2 SNEGSKA (reference sequence). The CDR3 has 12 residues.

Comments on this clone: The junction differs from germline at one of its ends, possibly a read error. The chain employs TRBV5-6 and TRBJ1-1, with D possibly being TRBD1 (5 bases). This CDR3 region has 11 residues. From germline, CDR1 is SGHDT and CDR2 YYEEEE. CDR3 region: CASSFGSGGVF. The CDR3 DNA follows: TGTGCCAGCAGCTTTGGTTCTGGAGGGGTATTT.

This rearrangement joins TRBV7-8 to TRBJ2-1, with a weak D call TRBD2 (5 bases). Germline lookup yields CDR1 SGHVS and CDR2 FQNEAQ. The CDR3 contains 17 residues. V lost 0 bases and J lost 2, with 14 bases in between. The CDR3 here is CASSLAADRRTYNEQFF. For the CDR3, the DNA is TGTGCCAGCAGCTTAGCGGCCGACCGGAGGACCTACAATGAGCAGTTCTTC.

The chain links TRBV19 to TRBJ2-1; D might be TRBD2 (5 bases). V was shortened by 5 bases and J by 8 bases, with 13 bases between the two germline ends. Germline V CDR1 and CDR2: LNHDA, SQIVND (reference sequence). This CDR3 has 13 residues. CDR3 residues: CASSVTSSDEQFF. The CDR3, as DNA: TGTGCCAGTAGTGTTACTAGTTCCGATGAGCAGTTCTTC.

As regards this clone: One junction end does not reproduce the germline sequence, and a read error may be involved. V is TRBV27 and J is TRBJ1-5; 11 bases match TRBD1. From germline, CDR1 is MNHEY and CDR2 SMNVEV (reference sequence). There are 15 residues in the CDR3. The CDR3, as DNA: TGTGCCAGCAGTCAGGACAGGGGGCAAAATCGGCCCCAGCATTTT. As protein: CASSQDRGQNRPQHF.

The chain couples TRBV11-3 to TRBJ2-3, with 8 bases aligning to TRBD2. The length of the CDR3 is 17 residues. The V gene's germline CDR1 is SGHNT and CDR2 YENEEA. Trimming cost V 1 base and J 1 base; bases outside gene matches: 7. The CDR3 is CASSLGLSGSGTDTQYF. Here the CDR3 DNA reads TGTGCCAGCAGCTTAGGTCTGAGCGGGAGCGGCACAGATACGCAGTATTTT.

The J gene is TRBJ2-7, the V gene TRBV11-2, with a possible D match to TRBD1 (6 bases). Germline CDR1 is SGHAT and CDR2 is FQNNGV. CDR3 length equals 15 residues. Deletions cut 4 bases from V and 3 bases from J, with 16 bases between. The CDR3 protein is CASSYIPAGVYEQYF. For the CDR3, the DNA is TGTGCCAGCAGCTATATTCCGGCAGGGGTCTACGAGCAGTACTTC.

The V call is TRBV19, the J call TRBJ1-2; 7 bases map to TRBD1. V trimming: 2 bases; J trimming: 7 bases; junction bases outside the gene matches: 7. The length of the CDR3 is 14 residues. The germline V gene has CDR1 LNHDA and CDR2 SQIVND (reference sequence). The CDR3 DNA sequence: TGTGCCAGTAGTATAACGACAGGGAAGGGTGGCTACACCTTC. Amino acids: CASSITTGKGGYTF.